Listed below are T cell receptor beta chains from one sample, sequenced in a study of cytomegalovirus exposure and HLA in healthy donors. Measured with immunoSEQ multiplex PCR; TCRdb has only the in-frame clones, and not every one. The sample contains about 120,000 clones, under 85% of which appear only once. The material sequenced was PBMCs. The origin of the receptors is a man aged 18 to 30 in good health and CMV-seropositive. The CDR3 runs from the conserved cysteine through the conserved F or W. The D gene is left open where the match is weak.

J	V	D	CDR3	DNA
TRBJ1-2	TRBV5-8	TRBD1	CASSLQGAFGYTF	TGTGCCAGCAGCTTACAGGGGGCGTTTGGCTACACCTTC
TRBJ1-4	TRBV9	.	CASSVESRGGNEKLFF	TGTGCCAGCAGCGTAGAATCCAGGGGAGGGAATGAAAAACTGTTTTTT
TRBJ2-5	TRBV5-4	.	CASSRVNAETQYF	TGTGCCAGCAGCCGGGTCAATGCGGAGACCCAGTACTTC
TRBJ1-6	TRBV9	.	CASSDGGGRSPLHF	TGTGCCAGCAGCGATGGAGGCGGTCGTTCACCCCTCCACTTT
TRBJ2-1	TRBV11-3	.	CASNSNRVGGEQFF	TGTGCCAGCAACTCAAACAGGGTAGGAGGCGAGCAGTTCTTC
TRBJ2-2	TRBV14	TRBD1	CASSQQGQPNTGELFF	TGTGCCAGCAGCCAGCAGGGACAGCCAAACACCGGGGAGCTGTTTTTT
TRBJ2-6	TRBV13	TRBD1	CASSYDRGLGANVLTF	TGTGCCAGCAGCTATGACAGGGGGCTTGGGGCCAACGTCCTGACTTTC
TRBJ2-1	TRBV11-2	.	CASSLKVLEGARNEQFF	TGTGCCAGCAGCTTGAAGGTGTTAGAGGGAGCTCGGAATGAGCAGTTCTTC
TRBJ2-5	TRBV6-1	TRBD1	CASSEARRQGRGIQYF	TGTGCCAGCAGTGAAGCTAGGAGACAGGGGAGAGGGATCCAGTACTTC
TRBJ2-3	TRBV11-2	.	CASTQLEHTDTQYF	TGTGCCAGCACCCAACTAGAGCACACAGATACGCAGTATTTT
TRBJ2-4	TRBV4-1	.	CASSQDPDRSRKNIQYF	TGCGCCAGCAGCCAAGATCCCGATCGGTCACGCAAAAACATTCAGTACTTC
TRBJ2-7	TRBV5-8	TRBD1	CASSLRTGGAKEQYF	TGTGCCAGCAGCTTAAGGACAGGGGGCGCGAAAGAGCAGTACTTC
TRBJ2-5	TRBV5-1	.	CASSLEVARETQYF	TGCGCCAGCAGCTTGGAGGTAGCGCGCGAGACCCAGTACTTC
TRBJ1-5	TRBV6-6	TRBD1	CASSQDRGFGSPQHF	TGTGCCAGCAGTCAGGACAGGGGCTTCGGGTCGCCCCAGCATTTT
TRBJ2-7	TRBV18	.	CASSPPTGIYEQYF	TGTGCCAGCTCACCACCGACAGGAATCTACGAGCAGTACTTC
TRBJ1-2	TRBV6-1	TRBD1	CASSEAGQGNRYTF	TGTGCCAGCAGTGAAGCGGGACAGGGGAATCGCTACACCTTC
TRBJ1-4	TRBV7-9	TRBD1	CASSSAGGVEKLFF	TGTGCCAGCAGCTCAGCAGGGGGGGTGGAAAAACTGTTTTTT
TRBJ1-4	TRBV7-9	TRBD1	CASSWRDRGNEKLFF	TGTGCCAGCAGCTGGCGGGACAGGGGTAATGAAAAACTGTTTTTT
TRBJ1-4	TRBV15	.	CATSRPTVDEKLFF	TGTGCCACCAGCAGACCGACAGTAGATGAAAAACTGTTTTTT
TRBJ1-3	TRBV28	TRBD1	CASSSHPGTASGNTIYF	TGTGCCAGCAGCTCTCACCCCGGGACAGCTTCTGGAAACACCATATATTTT
TRBJ1-4	TRBV28	.	CASSQPGIEKLFF	TGTGCCAGCAGCCAACCGGGGATTGAAAAACTGTTTTTT
TRBJ2-2	TRBV7-2	.	CASSLVRVQGTGELFF	TGTGCCAGCAGCTTAGTACGAGTACAGGGCACCGGGGAGCTGTTTTTT
TRBJ2-1	TRBV6-5	.	CASSLTSSYNEQFF	TGTGCCAGCAGTTTGACTAGCTCCTACAATGAGCAGTTCTTC